This TCR beta chain was observed in a study of T cells after yellow fever vaccination. Study-wide context: SMART-Seq v4 Ultra Low Input served to prepare low-cell-number fractions.

The table lists this clonotype with many counts. Antigen unknown. TCRdb reprocessed the 5' RACE reads via MiXCR and lists one record per CDR3 protein. Of around 320,000 distinct CDR3 sequences detected, about 10% appear once; the ten largest clones hold 3% to 4%. Points from the study as a whole: Highly abundant clonotypes carried over from the bulk population could end up in FACS-sorted repertoires as contaminants.

The sequencing used CD4+ T cells sorted from PBMCs, collected 5 days after the yellow fever booster vaccination. This TCR derives from a man between 18 and 29 years old who received the YFV17D yellow fever vaccine.

The CDR3 bases are TGTGCCAGCAGTGACTGGGGCACAGATACGCAGTATTTT. Translated, it gives CASSDWGTDTQYF. The chain has TRBV6-4 and TRBJ2-3, with unresolved D. The CDR3 extends over 13 amino acids. Germline CDR1 and CDR2: MRHNA and SNTAGT. V lost 1 base and J 1 base, leaving 3 bases between the germline ends.